The source of this T cell receptor beta chain is a study of T-cell memory formation after mild COVID-19. Study details: The TCR clusters were mostly specific to one donor.

Notes on the study in general: Detection of some responders pre-infection suggested pre-existing cross-reactive memory T cells participated.

The V gene's germline CDR1 is SGHVS and CDR2 FNYEAQ. The CDR3 consists of 15 residues. The V and J ends lost 2 bases and 10 bases respectively, with 20 bases between them. Worth noting for this clonotype: The antigen is unknown.

Barcoded TCR alpha and TCR beta cDNA libraries with UMIs came from 5'RACE using constant-segment primers. TCRdb processed the 5' RACE reads anew with MiXCR; each CDR3 protein has one entry. Of 190,000 or so distinct CDR3 sequences in the sample, 20% to 25% were seen once. The rearrangement joins TRBV7-6 to TRBJ1-1; D uncertain. Input material: PBMCs or a T cell subset sorted from them (not recorded which). This TCR came from an adult woman who had mild COVID-19 (a few samples of this study predate the infection). Cell type and time point are not known. Here the CDR3 reads CASSLYAAGEPGAFF. CDR3 DNA sequence: TGTGCCAGCAGCTTATACGCGGCAGGAGAACCAGGAGCTTTCTTT.